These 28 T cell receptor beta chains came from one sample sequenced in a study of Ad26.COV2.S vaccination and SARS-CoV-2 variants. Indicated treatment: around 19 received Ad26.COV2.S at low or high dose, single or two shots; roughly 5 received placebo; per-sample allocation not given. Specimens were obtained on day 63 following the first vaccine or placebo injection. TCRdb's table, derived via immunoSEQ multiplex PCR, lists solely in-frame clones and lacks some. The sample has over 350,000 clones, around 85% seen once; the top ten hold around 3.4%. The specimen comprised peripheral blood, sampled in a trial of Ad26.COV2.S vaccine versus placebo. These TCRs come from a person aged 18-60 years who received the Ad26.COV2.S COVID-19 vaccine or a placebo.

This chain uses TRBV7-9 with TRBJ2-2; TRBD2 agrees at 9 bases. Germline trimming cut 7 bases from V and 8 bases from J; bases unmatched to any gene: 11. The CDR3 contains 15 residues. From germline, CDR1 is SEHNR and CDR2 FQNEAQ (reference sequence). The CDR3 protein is CASTKSLAGWGELFF. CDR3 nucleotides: TGTGCCAGCACCAAAAGCCTAGCGGGGTGGGGGGAGCTGTTTTTT. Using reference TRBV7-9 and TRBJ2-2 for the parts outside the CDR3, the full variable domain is DTGVSQNPRHKITKRGQNVTFRCDPISEHNRLYWYRQTLGQGPEFLTYFQNEAQLEKSRLLSDRFSAERPKGSFSTLEIQRTEQGDSAMYLCASTKSLAGWGELFFGEGSRLTVL.

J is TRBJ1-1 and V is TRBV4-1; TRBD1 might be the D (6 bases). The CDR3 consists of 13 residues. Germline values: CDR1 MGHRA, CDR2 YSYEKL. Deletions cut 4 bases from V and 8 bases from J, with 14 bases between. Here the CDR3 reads CASSRTGPEEAFF. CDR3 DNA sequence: TGCGCCAGCAGCCGAACAGGGCCAGAAGAAGCTTTCTTT.

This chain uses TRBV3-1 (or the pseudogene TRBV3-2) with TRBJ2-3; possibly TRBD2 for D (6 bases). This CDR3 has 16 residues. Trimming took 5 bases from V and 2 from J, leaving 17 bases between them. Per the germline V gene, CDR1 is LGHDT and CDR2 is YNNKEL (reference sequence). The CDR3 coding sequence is TGTGCCAGCAGCGCATTTGGGGGGAGTCACACAGATACGCAGTATTTT. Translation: CASSAFGGSHTDTQYF.

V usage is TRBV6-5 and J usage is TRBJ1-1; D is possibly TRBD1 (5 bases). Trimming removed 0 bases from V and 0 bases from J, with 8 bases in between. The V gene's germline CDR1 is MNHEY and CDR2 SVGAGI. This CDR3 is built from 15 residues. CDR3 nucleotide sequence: TGTGCCAGCAGTTACTCGGGGACGGTGAACACTGAAGCTTTCTTT. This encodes CASSYSGTVNTEAFF.

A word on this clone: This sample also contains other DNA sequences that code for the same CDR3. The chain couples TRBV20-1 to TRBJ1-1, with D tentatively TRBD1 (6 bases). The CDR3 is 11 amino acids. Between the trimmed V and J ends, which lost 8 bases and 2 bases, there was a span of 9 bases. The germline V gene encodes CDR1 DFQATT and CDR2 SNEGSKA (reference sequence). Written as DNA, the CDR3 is TGCAGTCTACAGGGAAACACTGAAGCTTTCTTT. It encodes CSLQGNTEAFF.

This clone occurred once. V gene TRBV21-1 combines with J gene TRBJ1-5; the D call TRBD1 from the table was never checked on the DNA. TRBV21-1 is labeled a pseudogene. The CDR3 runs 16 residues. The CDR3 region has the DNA TGTGCCAGCAGTGATGGGACAACTATTAGCAATCAGCCCCAGCATTTT. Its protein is CASSDGTTISNQPQHF.

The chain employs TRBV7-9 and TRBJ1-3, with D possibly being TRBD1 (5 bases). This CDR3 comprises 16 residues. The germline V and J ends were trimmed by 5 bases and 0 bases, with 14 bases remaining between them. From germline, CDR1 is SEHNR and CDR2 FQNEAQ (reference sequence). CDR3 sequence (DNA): TGTGCCAGCAGCGCCACGGGACTTTCCTCTGGAAACACCATATATTTT. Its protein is CASSATGLSSGNTIYF.

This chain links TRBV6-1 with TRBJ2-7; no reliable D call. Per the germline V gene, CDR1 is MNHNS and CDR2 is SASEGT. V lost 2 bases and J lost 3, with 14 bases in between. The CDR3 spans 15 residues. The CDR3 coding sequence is TGTGCCAGCAGTGAATCGGTAACTACGCGCTACGAGCAGTACTTC. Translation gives CASSESVTTRYEQYF.

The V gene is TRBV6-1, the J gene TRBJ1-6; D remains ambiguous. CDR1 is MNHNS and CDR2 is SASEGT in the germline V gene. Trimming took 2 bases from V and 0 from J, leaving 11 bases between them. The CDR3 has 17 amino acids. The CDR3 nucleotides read TGTGCCAGCAGTGAAACCCCCCAAGGCTCCTATAATTCACCCCTCCACTTT. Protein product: CASSETPQGSYNSPLHF.

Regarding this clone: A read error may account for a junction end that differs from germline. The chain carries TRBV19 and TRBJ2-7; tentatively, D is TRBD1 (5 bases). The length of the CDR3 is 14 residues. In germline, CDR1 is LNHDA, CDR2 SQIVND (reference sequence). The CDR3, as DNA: TGTGCCAGTAGTTTAGACAGCGTCGGACACGAGCAGTACTTC. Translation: CASSLDSVGHEQYF.

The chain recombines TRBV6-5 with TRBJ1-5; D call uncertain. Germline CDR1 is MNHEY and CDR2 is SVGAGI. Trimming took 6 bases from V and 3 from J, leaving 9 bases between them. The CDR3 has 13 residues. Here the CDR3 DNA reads TGTGCCAGCAGGGGGAGGTTCAATCAGCCCCAGCATTTT. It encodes CASRGRFNQPQHF.

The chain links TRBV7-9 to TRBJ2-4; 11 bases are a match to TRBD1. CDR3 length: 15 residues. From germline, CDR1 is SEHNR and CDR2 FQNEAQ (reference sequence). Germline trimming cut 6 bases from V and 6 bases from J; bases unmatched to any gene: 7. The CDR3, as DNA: TGTGCCAGCAGGAAGGGACAGGGGGTAGGAAACATTCAGTACTTC. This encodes CASRKGQGVGNIQYF.

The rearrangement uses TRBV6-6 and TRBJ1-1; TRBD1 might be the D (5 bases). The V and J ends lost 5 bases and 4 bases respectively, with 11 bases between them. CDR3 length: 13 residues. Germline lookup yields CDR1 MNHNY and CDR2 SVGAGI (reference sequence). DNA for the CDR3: TGTGCCAGCAGTGGGGCCCGGGCCACTGAAGCTTTCTTT. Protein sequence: CASSGARATEAFF.

DNA of the CDR3: TGTGCCAGCAGCAAAGAGATAAGGGTATGGGGCATGAACACTGAAGCTTTCTTT. Translation gives CASSKEIRVWGMNTEAFF. The rearrangement joins TRBV21-1 to TRBJ1-1; the tabulated D call, TRBD1, remains unverified against the DNA. TRBV21-1 is shown as a pseudogene. This CDR3 region has 18 residues.

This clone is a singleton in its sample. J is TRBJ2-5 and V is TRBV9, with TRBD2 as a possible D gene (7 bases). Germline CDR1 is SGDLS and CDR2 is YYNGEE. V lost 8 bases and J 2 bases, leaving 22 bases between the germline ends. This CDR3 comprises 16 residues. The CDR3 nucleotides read TGTGCCAGTGGATTCGGGGCGGGGGCCTCTCAAGAGACCCAGTACTTC. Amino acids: CASGFGAGASQETQYF. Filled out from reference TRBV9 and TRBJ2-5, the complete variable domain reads DSGVTQTPKHLITATGQRVTLRCSPRSGDLSVYWYQQSLDQGLQFLIQYYNGEERAKGNILERFSAQQFPDLHSELNLSSLELGDSALYFCASGFGAGASQETQYFGPGTRLLVL.

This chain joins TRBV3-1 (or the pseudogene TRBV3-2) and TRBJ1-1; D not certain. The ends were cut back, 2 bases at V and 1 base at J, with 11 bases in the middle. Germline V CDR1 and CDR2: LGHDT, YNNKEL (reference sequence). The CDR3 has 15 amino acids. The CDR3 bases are TGTGCCAGCAGCCAATCCCACACCCCGAACACTGAAGCTTTCTTT. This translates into CASSQSHTPNTEAFF.

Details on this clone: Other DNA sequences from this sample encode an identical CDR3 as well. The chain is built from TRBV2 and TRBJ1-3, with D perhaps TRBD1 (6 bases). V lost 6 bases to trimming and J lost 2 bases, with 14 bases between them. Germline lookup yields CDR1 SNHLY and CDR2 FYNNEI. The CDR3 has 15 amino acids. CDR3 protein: CASRAQGSAGNTIYF. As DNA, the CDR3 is TGTGCCAGCAGAGCGCAGGGGTCGGCTGGAAACACCATATATTTT.

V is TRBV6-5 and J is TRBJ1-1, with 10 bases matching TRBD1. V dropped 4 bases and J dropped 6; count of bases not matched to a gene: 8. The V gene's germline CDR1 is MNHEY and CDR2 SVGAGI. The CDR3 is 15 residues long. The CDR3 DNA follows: TGTGCCAGCAGTTTTACCGGGACAGGGGATTCTGAAGCTTTCTTT. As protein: CASSFTGTGDSEAFF.

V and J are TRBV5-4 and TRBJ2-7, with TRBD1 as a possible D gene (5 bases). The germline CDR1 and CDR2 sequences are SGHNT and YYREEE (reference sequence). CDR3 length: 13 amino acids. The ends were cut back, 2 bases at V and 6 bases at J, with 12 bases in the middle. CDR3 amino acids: CASSFSDQGEQYF. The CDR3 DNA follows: TGTGCCAGCAGCTTTTCGGATCAGGGCGAGCAGTACTTC.

CDR3 in amino acids: CASSATGGEGYTF. CDR3 coding DNA: TGTGCCAGCAGTGCGACAGGGGGGGAAGGCTACACCTTC. The chain carries TRBV2 and TRBJ1-2, with 9 bases aligning to TRBD1. CDR3 length equals 13 residues. Germline CDR1 SNHLY, CDR2 FYNNEI. J was trimmed by 8 bases and V by 4 bases; bases with no gene match: 5.

CDR3 DNA sequence: TGTGCCAGCAGCGTCAAACAGGGCTTCGGCTATGGCTACACCTTC. This codes for CASSVKQGFGYGYTF. The chain is built from TRBV9 and TRBJ1-2, with a possible D match to TRBD1 (6 bases). The germline V gene encodes CDR1 SGDLS and CDR2 YYNGEE. The CDR3 covers 15 residues. Trimming cost V 2 bases and J 4 bases, with 15 bases left between them.

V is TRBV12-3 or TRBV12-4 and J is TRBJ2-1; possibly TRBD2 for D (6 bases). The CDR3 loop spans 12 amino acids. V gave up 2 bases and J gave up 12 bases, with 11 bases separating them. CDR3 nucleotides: TGTGCCAGCAGTTTATCGGCGGGGCCGCAGTTCTTC. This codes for CASSLSAGPQFF.

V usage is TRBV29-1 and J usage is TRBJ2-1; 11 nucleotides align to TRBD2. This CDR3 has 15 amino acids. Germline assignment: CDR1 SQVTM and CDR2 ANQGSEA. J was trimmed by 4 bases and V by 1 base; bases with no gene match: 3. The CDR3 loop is CSVEGLAGWYNEQFF. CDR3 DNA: TGCAGCGTTGAAGGACTAGCGGGATGGTACAATGAGCAGTTCTTC.

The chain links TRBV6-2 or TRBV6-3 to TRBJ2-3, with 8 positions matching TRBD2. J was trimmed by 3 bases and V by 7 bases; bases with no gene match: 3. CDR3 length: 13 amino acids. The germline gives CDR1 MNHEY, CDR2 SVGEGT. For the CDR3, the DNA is TGTGCCAGCACCCCGGGGGGGACAGATACGCAGTATTTT. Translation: CASTPGGTDTQYF.

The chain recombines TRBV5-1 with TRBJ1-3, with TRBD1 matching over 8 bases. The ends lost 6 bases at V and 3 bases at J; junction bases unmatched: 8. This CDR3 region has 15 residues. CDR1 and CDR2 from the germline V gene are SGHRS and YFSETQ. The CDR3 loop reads CASNRQGQIGNTIYF. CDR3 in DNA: TGCGCCAGCAACCGACAGGGGCAGATTGGAAACACCATATATTTT.

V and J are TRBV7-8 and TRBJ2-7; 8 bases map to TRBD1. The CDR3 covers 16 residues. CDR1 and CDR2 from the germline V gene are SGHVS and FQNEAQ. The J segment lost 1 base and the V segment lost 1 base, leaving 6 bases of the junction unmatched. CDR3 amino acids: CASSLESQGASYEQYF. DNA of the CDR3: TGTGCCAGCAGCTTAGAGTCTCAGGGGGCTTCCTACGAGCAGTACTTC.

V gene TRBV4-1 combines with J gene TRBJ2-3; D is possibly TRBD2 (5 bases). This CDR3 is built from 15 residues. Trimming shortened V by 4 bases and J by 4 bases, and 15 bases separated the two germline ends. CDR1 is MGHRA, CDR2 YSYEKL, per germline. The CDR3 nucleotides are TGCGCCAGCAGCCCCATGGCGGGTATTTCAGATACGCAGTATTTT. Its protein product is CASSPMAGISDTQYF.

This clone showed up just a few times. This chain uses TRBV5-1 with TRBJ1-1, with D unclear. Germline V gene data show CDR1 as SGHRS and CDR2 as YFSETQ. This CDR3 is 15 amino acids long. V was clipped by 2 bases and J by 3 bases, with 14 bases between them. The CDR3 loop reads CASSFDGTDYTEAFF. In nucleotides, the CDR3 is TGCGCCAGCAGCTTCGATGGCACAGACTACACTGAAGCTTTCTTT.